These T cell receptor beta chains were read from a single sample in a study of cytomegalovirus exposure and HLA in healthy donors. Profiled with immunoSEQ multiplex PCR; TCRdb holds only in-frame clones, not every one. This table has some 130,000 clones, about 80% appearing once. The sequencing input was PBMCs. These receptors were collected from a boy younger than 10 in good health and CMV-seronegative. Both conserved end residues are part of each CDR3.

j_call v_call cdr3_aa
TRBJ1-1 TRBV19 CASSPWTGLTEAFF
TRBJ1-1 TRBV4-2 CASSHSPGGIGQGTEAFF
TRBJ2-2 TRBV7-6 CASSFGLAGGTGELFF
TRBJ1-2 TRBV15 CATSRGTGWSNGYTF
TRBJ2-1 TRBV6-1 CASSVRPYNERFF
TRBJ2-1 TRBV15 CATSREGAGDYNEQFF
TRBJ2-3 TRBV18 CASSPVAGGITDTQYF
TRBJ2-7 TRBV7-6 CASSPRDGSSYEQYF
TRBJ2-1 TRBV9 CASSTRLDSGGDNEQFF
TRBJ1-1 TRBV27 CASSLTENTEAFF
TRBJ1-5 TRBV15 CATSGWTGDSYSNQPQHF
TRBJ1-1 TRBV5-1 CASSLQGINTEAFF
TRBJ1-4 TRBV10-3 CAISATDSLNTGLFF
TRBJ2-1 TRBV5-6 CASSLESSGRAVTYNEQFF
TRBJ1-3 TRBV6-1 CASSEAADAGNTIYF
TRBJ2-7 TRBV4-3 CASSLGERYEQYF
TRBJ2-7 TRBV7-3 CASSHAGSGDEQYF
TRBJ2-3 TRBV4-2 CASTSLAGGHADTQYF
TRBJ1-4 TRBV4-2 CASSSDGQGAQEMVWEKLFF
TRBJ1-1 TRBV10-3 CAISETLDSPHTEAFF
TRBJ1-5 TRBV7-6 CASSLGQGNQPQHF
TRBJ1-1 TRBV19 CASSIEASPYTEAFF
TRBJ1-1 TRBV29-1 CSVEVEKPEAFF
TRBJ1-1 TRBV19 CASTFSGGRNTEAFF
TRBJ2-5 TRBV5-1 CASSLEASSQETQYF
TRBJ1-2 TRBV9 CASSVDEGGYGYTF
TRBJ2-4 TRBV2 CASSATSNIQYF
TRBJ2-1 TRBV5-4 CASSVLVAGGLEQFF
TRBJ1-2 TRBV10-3 CAISESGGRSNGYTF
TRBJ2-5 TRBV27 CASSFRALGLAGVLQETQYF
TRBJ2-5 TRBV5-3 CARSGAGGGETQYF
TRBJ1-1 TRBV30 CACPGEITEAFF
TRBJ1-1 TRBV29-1 CSVYRGSTEAFF
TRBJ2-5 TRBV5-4 CASSLPGTRDETQYF
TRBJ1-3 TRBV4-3 CASSQGTSEVSGNTIYF
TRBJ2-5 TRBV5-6 CASSLQARETQYF
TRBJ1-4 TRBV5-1 CASSPDREGEKLFF
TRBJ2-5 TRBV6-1 CASSRIAGGPETQYF
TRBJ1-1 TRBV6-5 CASSDDRGGVAFF
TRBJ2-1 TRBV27 CASSLYRQGAGVGNEQFF
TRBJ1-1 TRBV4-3 CASSQDRRGGTNTEAFF
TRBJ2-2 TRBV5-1 CASSLAWTSGSRELFF
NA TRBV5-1 CASSPTPQGLTYEQYF
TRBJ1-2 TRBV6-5 CASSPLAVGFYGYTF
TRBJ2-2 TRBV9 CASSLGQGGTGELFF
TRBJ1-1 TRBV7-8 CASSIRQGGTEAFF
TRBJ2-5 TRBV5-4 CASSPTSGGETQYF
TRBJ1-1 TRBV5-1 CASSLAGNTEAFF
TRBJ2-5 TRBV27 CASRGTTYQETQYF
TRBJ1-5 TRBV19 CASSRIGQGLGNQPQHF
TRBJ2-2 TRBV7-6 CASSQPPAGHTGELFF
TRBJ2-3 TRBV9 CASSTRTDTQYF
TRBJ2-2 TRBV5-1 CASSLTSPRTGELFF
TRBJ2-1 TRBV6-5 CASSYGSGAYNEQFF
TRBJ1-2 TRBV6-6 CASSYPGQGYGYTF